A selection of T cell receptor beta chains follows, all from one sample in a study of early T cells in non-severe SARS-CoV-2 infection. TCRdb re-derived calls from the 5' RACE reads in MiXCR, one entry per CDR3 protein. Of roughly 52,000 distinct CDR3 sequences detected, 8% to 10% appear once; the ten largest clones hold approximately 8.8%. Sequenced material: whole blood. The receptors here all came from an adult who was a healthcare worker with PCR-confirmed SARS-CoV-2 infection or an uninfected control (not recorded which). The CDR3 runs from the conserved cysteine through the conserved F or W. The D gene is left open where the match is weak. Where a row states a size, it is once, few, many or the class of an expanded clone; other rows omit it.

clone_size	v_call	d_call	cdr3_length	j_call	cdr3_nt	cdr3_aa
.	TRBV29-1	.	14	TRBJ2-3	TGCAGCGTTGAAGGGGGGAATGTGGCAGATACGCAGTATTTT	CSVEGGNVADTQYF
.	TRBV6-1	.	13	TRBJ1-1	TGTGCCAGCAGTGAACCAACGGACACTGAAGCTTTCTTT	CASSEPTDTEAFF
few	TRBV11-3	.	15	TRBJ2-3	TGTGCCAGCAGCTCCCTGGGCCCCGAGTCAGATACGCAGTATTTT	CASSSLGPESDTQYF
.	TRBV7-2	.	15	TRBJ2-3	TGTGCCAGCAGCCGTGACTACCTCGGCACAGATACGCAGTATTTT	CASSRDYLGTDTQYF
.	TRBV2	TRBD1	14	TRBJ2-5	TGTGCCAGCAGTCTGGGACAGTTTCAAGAGACCCAGTACTTC	CASSLGQFQETQYF
many	TRBV5-1	TRBD1	15	TRBJ1-1	TGCGCCAGCAGCGGTGGGACAGGGGGGAACACTGAAGCTTTCTTT	CASSGGTGGNTEAFF
.	TRBV5-5	.	15	TRBJ2-3	TGTGCCAGCAGATCTGGGACAACGAGGGGAGATACGCAGTATTTT	CASRSGTTRGDTQYF
many	TRBV6-5	.	13	TRBJ2-5	TGTGCCAGCAGTTACTGGCGGGGAGAGACCCAGTACTTC	CASSYWRGETQYF
.	TRBV10-3	TRBD1	15	TRBJ2-7	TGTGCCATCAGTGGATCCGGGACAGGGAACGACGAGCAGTACTTC	CAISGSGTGNDEQYF
many	TRBV19	TRBD2	14	TRBJ2-2	TGTGCCAGTCGATCGGGAGGCTACACCGGGGAGCTGTTTTTT	CASRSGGYTGELFF
.	TRBV2	.	12	TRBJ2-5	TGTGCCAGCAGTGAGGGAGAGGAGACCCAGTACTTC	CASSEGEETQYF
.	TRBV4-3	.	15	TRBJ2-1	TGCGCCAGCAGCCAAGCAGGGCAATCCTACAATGAGCAGTTCTTC	CASSQAGQSYNEQFF
.	TRBV29-1	.	13	TRBJ2-7	TGCAGCGTTGAACAGTCTAGCGCCTACGAGCAGTACTTC	CSVEQSSAYEQYF
many	TRBV12-3/TRBV12-4	.	13	TRBJ2-5	TGTGCCAGCAGTTTACGGAGGGAAGAGACCCAGTACTTC	CASSLRREETQYF
.	TRBV6-1	TRBD2	14	TRBJ2-7	TGTGCCAGCAGGCTAGCGGGGAGCTCCTACGAGCAGTACTTC	CASRLAGSSYEQYF
.	TRBV5-5	.	13	TRBJ2-3	TGTGCCAGCAGAGGCTGGCGGGGAGATACGCAGTATTTT	CASRGWRGDTQYF
.	TRBV12-3/TRBV12-4	.	14	TRBJ1-1	TGTGCCAGCAGCTTCGTCACAGTGAACACTGAAGCTTTCTTT	CASSFVTVNTEAFF
few	TRBV7-9	TRBD1	15	TRBJ2-1	TGTGCCAGCAGTCCTACAGGGGGCCAAGTCAATGAGCAGTTCTTC	CASSPTGGQVNEQFF
.	TRBV11-2	TRBD2	15	TRBJ2-1	TGTGCCAGCAGCTTAGTGGGCCGGGAGGCCCATGAGCAGTTCTTC	CASSLVGREAHEQFF
.	TRBV7-2	TRBD1	14	TRBJ1-1	TGTGCCAGCAGCCCAGTACAGGGGAGGACTGAAGCTTTCTTT	CASSPVQGRTEAFF
.	TRBV5-6	.	13	TRBJ1-6	TGTGCCAGCAGTTTTACAGGGAATTCACCCCTCCACTTT	CASSFTGNSPLHF
many	TRBV20-1	TRBD1	15	TRBJ1-5	TGCAGTGCTTTCACAGGGGGCCGGGGCAATCAGCCCCAGCATTTT	CSAFTGGRGNQPQHF
few	TRBV4-1	.	17	TRBJ1-5	TGCGCCAGCAGCCCAGACACAGGGTTTAGGGGCAATCAGCCCCAGCATTTT	CASSPDTGFRGNQPQHF
many	TRBV20-1	.	14	TRBJ1-4	TGCAGTGCCCCCAGGGTAGTGGCTAATGAAAAACTGTTTTTT	CSAPRVVANEKLFF
many	TRBV6-1	TRBD2	15	TRBJ2-3	TGTGCCAGCAGTGTACTAGCGGGGGACACAGATACGCAGTATTTT	CASSVLAGDTDTQYF
.	TRBV7-6	.	13	TRBJ2-3	TGTGCCAGCAGCTCGGGGTACACAGATACGCAGTATTTT	CASSSGYTDTQYF
few	TRBV5-5	TRBD1	16	TRBJ2-7	TGTGCCAGCAGCAGAGCTGGACAGGATCTTGCCTACGAGCAGTACTTC	CASSRAGQDLAYEQYF
few	TRBV9	.	16	TRBJ2-3	TGTGCCAGCAGCGAACAGACGGAGTCCTACTCAGATACGCAGTATTTT	CASSEQTESYSDTQYF
few	TRBV4-1	TRBD1	15	TRBJ1-1	TGCGCCAGCAGCCAAGAGGTCTCGGGACAGGGGAAAGCTTTCTTT	CASSQEVSGQGKAFF
many	TRBV6-2/TRBV6-3	.	13	TRBJ2-7	TGTGCCAGCCACCAGGACGGGGTCTACGAGCAGTACTTC	CASHQDGVYEQYF